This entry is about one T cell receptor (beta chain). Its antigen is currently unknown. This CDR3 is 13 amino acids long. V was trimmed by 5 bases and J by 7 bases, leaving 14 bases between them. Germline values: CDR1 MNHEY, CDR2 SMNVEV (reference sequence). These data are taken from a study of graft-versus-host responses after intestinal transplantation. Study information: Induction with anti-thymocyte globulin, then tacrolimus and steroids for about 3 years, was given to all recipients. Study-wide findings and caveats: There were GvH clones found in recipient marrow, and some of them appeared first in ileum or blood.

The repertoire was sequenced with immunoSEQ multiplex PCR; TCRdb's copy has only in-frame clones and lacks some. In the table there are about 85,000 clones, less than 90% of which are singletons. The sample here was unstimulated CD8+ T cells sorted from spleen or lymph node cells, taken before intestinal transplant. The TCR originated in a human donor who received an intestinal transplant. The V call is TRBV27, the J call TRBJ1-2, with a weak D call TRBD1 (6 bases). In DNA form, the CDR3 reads TGTGCCAGCAGTCCGGGGACAAGAGGTGGCTACACCTTC. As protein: CASSPGTRGGYTF.